One sample yielded the 15 T cell receptor beta chains listed below, sequenced in a study of Tregs in tolerant kidney transplant recipients. Libraries were prepared by immunoSEQ multiplex PCR; TCRdb keeps only in-frame clonotypes and omits some of them. This sample has about 240,000 clones; roughly 84% occur once, and the top ten carry less than 0.75%. The sequenced sample was CD4+ T cells from blood. The source is a human donor in good health.

This chain connects TRBV19 to TRBJ2-2; a weak D match, TRBD1 (5 bases). From germline, CDR1 is LNHDA and CDR2 SQIVND (reference sequence). There are 16 residues in the CDR3. The V gene lost 0 bases and the J gene lost 5 bases, with 13 bases spanning the gap. This chain's CDR3 is CASSIEGVLRTGELFF. Written as DNA, the CDR3 is TGTGCCAGTAGTATAGAAGGGGTATTGAGGACCGGGGAGCTGTTTTTT.

V usage is TRBV29-1 and J usage is TRBJ2-2, with 8 bases aligning to TRBD2. This CDR3 is 13 amino acids long. J was trimmed by 4 bases and V by 6 bases; bases with no gene match: 4. The V gene's germline CDR1 is SQVTM and CDR2 ANQGSEA. The CDR3, as DNA: TGCAGCGTCGGGAGGGGGAGCACCGGGGAGCTGTTTTTT. It yields the protein CSVGRGSTGELFF.

This chain connects TRBV5-4 to TRBJ2-3, with 11 nucleotides matching TRBD2. The CDR3 is 15 amino acids. Trimming removed 0 bases from V and 4 bases from J; junction bases left unmatched: 1. In germline, CDR1 is SGHNT, CDR2 YYREEE (reference sequence). This CDR3 reads CASSLVAGGPDTQYF. CDR3 bases: TGTGCCAGCAGCTTGGTAGCGGGGGGGCCAGATACGCAGTATTTT.

This chain uses TRBV18 with TRBJ2-1; D gene uncertain. The V gene lost 3 bases and the J gene lost 4 bases, with 10 bases spanning the gap. The CDR3 length is 14 residues. The germline V gene encodes CDR1 KGHSH and CDR2 LQKENI. The CDR3 is CASSPSKPYNEQFF. CDR3 bases: TGTGCCAGCTCACCTTCCAAACCATACAATGAGCAGTTCTTC. Using reference TRBV18 and TRBJ2-1 for the parts outside the CDR3, the full variable domain is NAGVMQNPRHLVRRRGQEARLRCSPMKGHSHVYWYRQLPEEGLKFMVYLQKENIIDESGMPKERFSAEFPKEGPSILRIQQVVRGDSAAYFCASSPSKPYNEQFFGPGTRLTVL.

This CDR3 is CASNLRVAGKTGELFF. The CDR3 DNA sequence: TGTGCCAGCAACCTAAGGGTAGCGGGGAAAACCGGGGAGCTGTTTTTT. The rearrangement links TRBV11-2 to TRBJ2-2; 8 bases align to TRBD2. V was clipped by 7 bases and J by 5 bases; unmatched bases: 12. The CDR3 spans 16 residues. Germline CDR1 reads SGHAT; CDR2 reads FQNNGV.

V and J are TRBV5-1 and TRBJ2-5; D is possibly TRBD1 or TRBD2 (5 bases each). Germline CDR1 is SGHRS and CDR2 is YFSETQ. The CDR3 covers 16 residues. Trimming shortened V by 3 bases and J by 5 bases, and 20 bases separated the two germline ends. DNA of the CDR3: TGCGCCAGCAGCTCTACGGGACGCTCTTTGGGGGAGACCCAGTACTTC. This sequence encodes CASSSTGRSLGETQYF.

This chain links TRBV25-1 with TRBJ1-1; possible D gene TRBD1, 6 bases. Germline V gene data show CDR1 as MGHDK and CDR2 as SYGVNS. V was clipped by 4 bases and J by 0 bases, with 9 bases between them. This CDR3 is built from 14 residues. CDR3 DNA sequence: TGTGCCAGCAGTGCGACAGGTATGAACACTGAAGCTTTCTTT. The encoded protein is CASSATGMNTEAFF. Drawing the rest from reference TRBV25-1 and TRBJ1-1, the complete variable domain is EADIYQTPRYLVIGTGKKITLECSQTMGHDKMYWYQQDPGMELHLIHYSYGVNSTEKGDLSSESTVSRIRTEHFPLTLESARPSHTSQYLCASSATGMNTEAFFGQGTRLTVV.

The chain uses TRBV11-3 and TRBJ1-1, with TRBD1 as a possible D gene (5 bases). V was trimmed by 6 bases and J by 4 bases, leaving 21 bases between them. CDR1 and CDR2 from the germline V gene are SGHNT and YENEEA. CDR3 length equals 16 residues. The CDR3 sequence: CASRTDFRGLGTEAFF. The CDR3 DNA reads as TGTGCCAGCAGAACCGATTTCCGGGGCCTTGGCACTGAAGCTTTCTTT.

This clone was detected a few times. The chain uses TRBV2 and TRBJ2-3; 9 bases align to TRBD1. The CDR3 is 14 amino acids. Germline CDR1 reads SNHLY; CDR2 reads FYNNEI. Trimming removed 4 bases from V and 3 bases from J; junction bases left unmatched: 2. CDR3 DNA: TGTGCCAGCAGTGGGACAGGGGTAACAGATACGCAGTATTTT. Its protein is CASSGTGVTDTQYF.

This chain uses TRBV4-1 with TRBJ1-2; D not resolved. Trimming shortened V by 6 bases and J by 1 base, and 21 bases separated the two germline ends. This CDR3 spans 17 amino acids. The germline V gene has CDR1 MGHRA and CDR2 YSYEKL. DNA of the CDR3: TGCGCCAGCAGGTCGATCGATCAGGCCGCTTTTAACTATGGCTACACCTTC. Its translation: CASRSIDQAAFNYGYTF.

The chain links TRBV2 to TRBJ1-6, with D unresolved. The CDR3 totals 15 residues. The ends were cut back, 4 bases at V and 2 bases at J, with 9 bases in the middle. Germline V lookup: CDR1 SNHLY, CDR2 FYNNEI. The CDR3, as DNA: TGTGCCAGCAGTGTAGCCGACCCCTATAATTCACCCCTCCACTTT. Amino acids: CASSVADPYNSPLHF.

The genes are TRBV13 and TRBJ1-1, with TRBD1 matching over 8 bases. The length of the CDR3 is 16 residues. Germline V gene sequence: CDR1 PRHDT, CDR2 FYEKMQ (reference sequence). J lost 5 bases, V lost 2 bases, and 10 bases had no gene match. CDR3 nucleotides: TGTGCCAGCAGCTTACGGGCAGGGGGCGTGGGTACTGAAGCTTTCTTT. Its protein is CASSLRAGGVGTEAFF.

This clone was seen a handful of times. The genes are TRBV18 and TRBJ2-7, with D hard to call. Germline loops: CDR1 KGHSH, CDR2 LQKENI. The V and J ends lost 1 base and 2 bases respectively, with 9 bases between them. The length of the CDR3 is 14 residues. This chain's CDR3 is CASSPRAGAYEQYF. In DNA, the CDR3 is TGTGCCAGCTCACCACGGGCAGGTGCCTACGAGCAGTACTTC.

The chain has TRBV6-1 and TRBJ1-1, with D hard to call. The CDR3 sequence is 14 residues long. V lost 7 bases and J lost 1, with 13 bases in between. Germline CDR1 is MNHNS and CDR2 is SASEGT. The CDR3 DNA is TGTGCCAGCACTGTAACTCATGAGAACACTGAAGCTTTCTTT. Residues: CASTVTHENTEAFF.

This rearrangement joins TRBV6-5 to TRBJ1-5, with 7 bases that match TRBD1. The germline V gene encodes CDR1 MNHEY and CDR2 SVGAGI. The trim removed 6 bases at V and 4 bases at J, leaving 6 bases unmatched. The CDR3 is 14 residues long. This chain's CDR3 is CASRRQGRNQPQHF. The CDR3 region has the DNA TGTGCCAGCAGGCGACAGGGTCGGAATCAGCCCCAGCATTTT.